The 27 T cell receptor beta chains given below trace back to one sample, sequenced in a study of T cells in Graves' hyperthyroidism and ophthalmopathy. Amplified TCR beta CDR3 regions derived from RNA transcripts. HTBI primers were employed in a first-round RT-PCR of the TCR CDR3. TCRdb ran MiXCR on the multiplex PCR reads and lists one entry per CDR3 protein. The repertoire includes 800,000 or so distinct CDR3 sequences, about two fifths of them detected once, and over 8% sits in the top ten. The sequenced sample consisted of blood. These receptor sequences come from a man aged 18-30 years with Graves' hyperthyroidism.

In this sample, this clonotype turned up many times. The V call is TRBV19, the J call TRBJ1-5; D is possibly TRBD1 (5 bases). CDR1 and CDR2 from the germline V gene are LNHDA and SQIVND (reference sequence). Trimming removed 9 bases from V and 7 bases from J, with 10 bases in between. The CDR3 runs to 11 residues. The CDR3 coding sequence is TGTGCCAGGGGGGGGTTCCAGCCCCAGCATTTT. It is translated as CARGGFQPQHF. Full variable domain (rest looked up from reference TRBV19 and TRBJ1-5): DGGITQSPKYLFRKEGQNVTLSCEQNLNHDAMYWYRQDPGQGLRLIYYSQIVNDFQKGDIAEGYSVSREKKESFPLTVTSAQKNPTAFYLCARGGFQPQHFGDGTRLSIL.

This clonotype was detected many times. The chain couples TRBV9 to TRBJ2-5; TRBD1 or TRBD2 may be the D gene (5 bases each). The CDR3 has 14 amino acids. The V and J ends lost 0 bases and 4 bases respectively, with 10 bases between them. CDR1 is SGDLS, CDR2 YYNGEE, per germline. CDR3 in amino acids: CASSVGSGAETQYF. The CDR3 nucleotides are TGTGCCAGCAGCGTAGGTTCCGGGGCAGAGACCCAGTACTTC. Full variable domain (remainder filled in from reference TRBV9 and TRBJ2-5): DSGVTQTPKHLITATGQRVTLRCSPRSGDLSVYWYQQSLDQGLQFLIQYYNGEERAKGNILERFSAQQFPDLHSELNLSSLELGDSALYFCASSVGSGAETQYFGPGTRLLVL.

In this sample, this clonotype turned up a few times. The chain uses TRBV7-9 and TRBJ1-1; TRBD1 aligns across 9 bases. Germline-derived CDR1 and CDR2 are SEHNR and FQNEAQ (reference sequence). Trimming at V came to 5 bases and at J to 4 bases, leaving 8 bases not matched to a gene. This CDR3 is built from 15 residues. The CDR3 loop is CASSPRDRAATEAFF. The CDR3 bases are TGTGCCAGCAGCCCACGGGACAGGGCAGCCACTGAAGCTTTCTTT. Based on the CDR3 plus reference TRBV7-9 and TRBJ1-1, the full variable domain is DTGVSQNPRHKITKRGQNVTFRCDPISEHNRLYWYRQTLGQGPEFLTYFQNEAQLEKSRLLSDRFSAERPKGSFSTLEIQRTEQGDSAMYLCASSPRDRAATEAFFGQGTRLTVV.

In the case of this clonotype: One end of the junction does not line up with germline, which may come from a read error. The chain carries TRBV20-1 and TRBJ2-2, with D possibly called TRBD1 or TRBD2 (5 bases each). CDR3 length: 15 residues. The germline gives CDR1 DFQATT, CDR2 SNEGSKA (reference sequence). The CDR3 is CSARDLGAGTEELFF. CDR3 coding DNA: TGCAGTGCTAGAGATCTAGGGGCGGGCACCGAGGAGCTGTTTTTT.

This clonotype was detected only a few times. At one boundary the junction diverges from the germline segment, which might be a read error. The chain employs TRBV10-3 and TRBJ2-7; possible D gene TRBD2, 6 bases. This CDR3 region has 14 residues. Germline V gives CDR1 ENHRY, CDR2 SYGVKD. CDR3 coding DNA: TGTGCCAGCAGTGGGGAGGCACCGACCTACGAGCAGTACTTC. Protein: CASSGEAPTYEQYF.

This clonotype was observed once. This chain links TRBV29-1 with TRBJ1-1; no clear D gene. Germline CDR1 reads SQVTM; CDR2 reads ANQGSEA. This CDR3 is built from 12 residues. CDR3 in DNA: TGCACCGAGACCGCCGAGCGGACTGAAGCTTTCTTT. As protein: CTETAERTEAFF. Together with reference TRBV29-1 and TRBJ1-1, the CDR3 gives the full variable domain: SAVISQKPSRDICQRGTSLTIQCQVDSQVTMMFWYRQQPGQSLTLIATANQGSEATYESGFVIDKFPISRPNLTFSTLTVSNMSPEDSSIYLCTETAERTEAFFGQGTRLTVV.

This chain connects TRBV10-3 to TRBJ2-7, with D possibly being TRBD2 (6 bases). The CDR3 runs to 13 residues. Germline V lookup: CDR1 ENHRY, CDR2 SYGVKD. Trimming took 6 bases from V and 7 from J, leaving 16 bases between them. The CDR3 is CAIREGGVEEQYF. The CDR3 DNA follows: TGTGCCATCAGGGAGGGAGGAGTGGAGGAGCAGTACTTC.

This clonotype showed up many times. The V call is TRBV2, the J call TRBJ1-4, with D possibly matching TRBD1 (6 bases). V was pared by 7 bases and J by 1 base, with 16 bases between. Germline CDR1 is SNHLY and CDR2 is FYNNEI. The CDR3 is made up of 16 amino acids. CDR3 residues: CASTRGGAETNEKLFF. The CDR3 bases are TGTGCCAGCACACGCGGGGGCGCCGAAACTAATGAAAAACTGTTTTTT. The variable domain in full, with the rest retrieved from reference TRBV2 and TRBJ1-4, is EPEVTQTPSHQVTQMGQEVILRCVPISNHLYFYWYRQILGQKVEFLVSFYNNEISEKSEIFDDQFSVERPDGSNFTLKIRSTKLEDSAMYFCASTRGGAETNEKLFFGSGTQLSVL.

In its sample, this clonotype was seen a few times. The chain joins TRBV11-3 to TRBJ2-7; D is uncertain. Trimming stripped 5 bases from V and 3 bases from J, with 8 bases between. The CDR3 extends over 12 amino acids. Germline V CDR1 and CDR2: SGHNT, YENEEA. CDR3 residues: CASSAGNYEQYF. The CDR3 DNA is TGTGCCAGCAGCGCAGGCAACTACGAGCAGTACTTC.

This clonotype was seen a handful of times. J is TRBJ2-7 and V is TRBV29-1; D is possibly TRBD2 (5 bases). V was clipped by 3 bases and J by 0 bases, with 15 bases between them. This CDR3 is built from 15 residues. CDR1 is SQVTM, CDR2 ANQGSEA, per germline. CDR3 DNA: TGCAGCGTTGAGGATTGGGGTGGGAGCTCCTACGAGCAGTACTTC. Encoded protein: CSVEDWGGSSYEQYF.

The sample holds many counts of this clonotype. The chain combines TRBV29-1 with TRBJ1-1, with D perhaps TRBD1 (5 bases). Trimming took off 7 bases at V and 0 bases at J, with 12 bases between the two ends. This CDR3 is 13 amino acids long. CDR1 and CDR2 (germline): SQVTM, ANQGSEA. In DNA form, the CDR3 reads TGCAGCGCGGGGGAGGGATTGAACACTGAAGCTTTCTTT. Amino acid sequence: CSAGEGLNTEAFF.

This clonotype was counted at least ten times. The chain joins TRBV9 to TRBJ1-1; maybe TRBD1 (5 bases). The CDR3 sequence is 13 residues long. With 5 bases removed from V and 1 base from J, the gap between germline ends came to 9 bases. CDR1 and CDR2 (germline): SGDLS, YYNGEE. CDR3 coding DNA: TGTGCCAGCAGGGGACCCCAGAACACTGAAGCTTTCTTT. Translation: CASRGPQNTEAFF.

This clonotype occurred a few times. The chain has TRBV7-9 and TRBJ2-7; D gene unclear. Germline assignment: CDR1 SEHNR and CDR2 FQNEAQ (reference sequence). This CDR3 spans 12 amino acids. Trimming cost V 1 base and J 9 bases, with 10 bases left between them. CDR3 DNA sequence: TGTGCCAGCAGCTTAGAGGGTTATGGGCAGTACTTC. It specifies CASSLEGYGQYF.

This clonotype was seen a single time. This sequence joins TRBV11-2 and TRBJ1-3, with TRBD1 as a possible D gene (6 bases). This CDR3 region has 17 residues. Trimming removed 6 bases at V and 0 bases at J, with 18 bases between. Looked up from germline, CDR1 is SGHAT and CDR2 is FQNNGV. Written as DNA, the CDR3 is TGTGCCAGCAGTTACTCGGCACAGGGCTTCTCTGGAAACACCATATATTTT. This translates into CASSYSAQGFSGNTIYF.

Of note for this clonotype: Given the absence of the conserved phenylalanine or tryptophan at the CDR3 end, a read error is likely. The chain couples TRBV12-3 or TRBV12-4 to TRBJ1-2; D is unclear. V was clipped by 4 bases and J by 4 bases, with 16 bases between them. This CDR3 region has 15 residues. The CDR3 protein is CASSSIGLGGYGYTL. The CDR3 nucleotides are TGTGCCAGCAGTTCGATAGGACTAGGAGGCTATGGCTACACCCTC.

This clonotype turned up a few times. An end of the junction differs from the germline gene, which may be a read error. The CDR3 region is CASSLGSGTGDEQYF. The CDR3 DNA sequence: TGTGCCAGCAGTTTAGGTTCCGGGACAGGGGATGAGCAGTACTTC. The chain uses TRBV7-2 and TRBJ2-7; 10 bases are shared with TRBD1. The CDR3 length is 15 residues. Germline lookup yields CDR1 SGHTA and CDR2 FQGNSA.

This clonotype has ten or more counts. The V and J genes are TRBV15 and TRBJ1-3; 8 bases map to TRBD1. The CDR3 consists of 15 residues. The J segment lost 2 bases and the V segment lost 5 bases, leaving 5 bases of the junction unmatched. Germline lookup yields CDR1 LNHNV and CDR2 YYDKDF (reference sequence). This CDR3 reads CATSADRGTGNTIYF. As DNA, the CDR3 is TGTGCCACCAGCGCAGACAGGGGAACTGGAAACACCATATATTTT.

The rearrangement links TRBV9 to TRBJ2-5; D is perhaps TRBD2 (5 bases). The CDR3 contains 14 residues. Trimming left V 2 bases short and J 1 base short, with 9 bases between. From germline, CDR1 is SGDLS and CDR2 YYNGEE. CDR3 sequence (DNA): TGTGCCAGCAGCGTGTCGGGGATCCAAGAGACCCAGTACTTC. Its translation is CASSVSGIQETQYF.

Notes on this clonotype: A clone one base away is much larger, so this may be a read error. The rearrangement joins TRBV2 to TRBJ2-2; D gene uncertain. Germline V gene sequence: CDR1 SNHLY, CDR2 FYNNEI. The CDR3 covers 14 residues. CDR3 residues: CATSDSGRDGELFF. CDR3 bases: TGTGCCACCAGTGACTCGGGTCGCGACGGGGAGCTGTTTTTT.

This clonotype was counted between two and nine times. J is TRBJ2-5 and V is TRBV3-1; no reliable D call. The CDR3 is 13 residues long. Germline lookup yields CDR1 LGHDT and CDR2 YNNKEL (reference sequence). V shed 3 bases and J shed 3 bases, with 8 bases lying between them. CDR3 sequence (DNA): TGTGCCAGCAGCCACGACTGCGAAGAGACCCAGTACTTC. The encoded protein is CASSHDCEETQYF.

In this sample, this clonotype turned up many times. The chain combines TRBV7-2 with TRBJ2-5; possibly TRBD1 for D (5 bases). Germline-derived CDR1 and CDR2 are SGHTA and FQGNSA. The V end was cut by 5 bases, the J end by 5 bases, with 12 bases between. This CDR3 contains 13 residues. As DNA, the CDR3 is TGTGCCAGCAGCCGTGACAGCAGCGAGACCCAGTACTTC. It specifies CASSRDSSETQYF.

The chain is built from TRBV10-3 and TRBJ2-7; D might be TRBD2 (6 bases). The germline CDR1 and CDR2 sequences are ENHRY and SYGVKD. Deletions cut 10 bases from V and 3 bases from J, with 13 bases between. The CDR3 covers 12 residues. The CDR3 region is CASQDYFYEQYF. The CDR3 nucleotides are TGTGCCAGCCAGGACTACTTCTACGAGCAGTACTTC.

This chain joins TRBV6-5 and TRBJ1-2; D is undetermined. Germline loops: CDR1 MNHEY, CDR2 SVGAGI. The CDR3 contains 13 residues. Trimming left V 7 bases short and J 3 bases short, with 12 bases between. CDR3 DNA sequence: TGTGCCAGCATTGACCCCCGGGACTATGGCTACACCTTC. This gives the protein CASIDPRDYGYTF.

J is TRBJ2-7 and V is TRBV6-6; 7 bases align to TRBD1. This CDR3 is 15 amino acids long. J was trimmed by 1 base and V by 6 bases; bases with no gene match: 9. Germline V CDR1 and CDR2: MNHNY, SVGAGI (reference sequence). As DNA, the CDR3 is TGTGCCAGCAGGGTAGACAGGGCCATTTCCTACGAGCAGTACTTC. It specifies CASRVDRAISYEQYF.

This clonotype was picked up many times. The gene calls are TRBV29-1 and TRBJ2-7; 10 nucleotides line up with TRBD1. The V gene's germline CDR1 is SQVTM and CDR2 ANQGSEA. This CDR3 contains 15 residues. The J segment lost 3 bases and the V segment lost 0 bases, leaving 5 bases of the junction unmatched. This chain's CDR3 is CSVEDRDRGHYEQYF. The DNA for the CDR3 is TGCAGCGTTGAAGACCGGGACAGGGGTCACTACGAGCAGTACTTC.

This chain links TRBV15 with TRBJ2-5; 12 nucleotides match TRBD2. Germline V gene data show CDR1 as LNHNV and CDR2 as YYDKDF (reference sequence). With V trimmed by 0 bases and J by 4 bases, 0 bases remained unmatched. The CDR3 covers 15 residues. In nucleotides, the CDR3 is TGTGCCACCAGCAGAGAGGGACTAGCGGGAGAGACCCAGTACTTC. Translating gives CATSREGLAGETQYF.

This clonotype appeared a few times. CDR3: CASSLRLAREQYF. CDR3 bases: TGTGCCAGCAGCCTCAGACTAGCGAGAGAGCAGTACTTC. V gene TRBV12-3 or TRBV12-4 combines with J gene TRBJ2-7; 8 nucleotides agree with TRBD2. With V trimmed by 6 bases and J by 7 bases, 8 bases remained unmatched. The CDR3 extends over 13 amino acids.